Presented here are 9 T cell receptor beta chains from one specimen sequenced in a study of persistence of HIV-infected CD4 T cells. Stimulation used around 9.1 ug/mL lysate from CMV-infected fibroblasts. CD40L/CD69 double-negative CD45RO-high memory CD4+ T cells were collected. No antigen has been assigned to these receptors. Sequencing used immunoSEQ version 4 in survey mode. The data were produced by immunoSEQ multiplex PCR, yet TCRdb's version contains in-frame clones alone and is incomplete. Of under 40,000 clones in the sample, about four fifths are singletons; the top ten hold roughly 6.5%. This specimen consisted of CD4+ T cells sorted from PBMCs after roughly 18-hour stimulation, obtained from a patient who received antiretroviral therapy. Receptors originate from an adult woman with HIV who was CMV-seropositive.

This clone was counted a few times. CDR3 in amino acids: CASSPGRGSNYGYTF. CDR3 DNA sequence: TGCGCCAGCAGCCCCGGGCGGGGATCGAACTATGGCTACACCTTC. The chain couples TRBV5-1 to TRBJ1-2; D is undetermined. V lost 4 bases, J lost 2 bases, and 15 bases lay in between. This CDR3 is 15 amino acids long. CDR1 is SGHRS and CDR2 is YFSETQ in the germline V gene.

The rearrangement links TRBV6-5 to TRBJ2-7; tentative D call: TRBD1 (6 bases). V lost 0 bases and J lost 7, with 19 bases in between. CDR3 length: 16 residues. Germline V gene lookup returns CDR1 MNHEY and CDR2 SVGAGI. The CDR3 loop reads CASSYSGLTAQGEQYF. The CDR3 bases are TGTGCCAGCAGTTACTCGGGGTTGACTGCTCAGGGGGAGCAGTACTTC.

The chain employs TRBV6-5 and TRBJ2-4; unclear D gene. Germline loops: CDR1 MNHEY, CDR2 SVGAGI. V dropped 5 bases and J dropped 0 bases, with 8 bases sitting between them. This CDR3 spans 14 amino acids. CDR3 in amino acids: CASSPDIAKNIQYF. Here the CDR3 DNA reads TGTGCCAGCAGTCCCGACATAGCCAAAAACATTCAGTACTTC.

The CDR3 is CAISESPLTGGERGYTF. The DNA for the CDR3 is TGTGCCATCAGTGAGTCACCCCTAACAGGGGGTGAGCGAGGCTACACCTTC. The chain has TRBV10-3 and TRBJ1-2; 8 positions agree with TRBD1. From germline, CDR1 is ENHRY and CDR2 SYGVKD. The CDR3 is 17 residues long. V lost 0 bases, J lost 8 bases, and 14 bases stayed unmatched.

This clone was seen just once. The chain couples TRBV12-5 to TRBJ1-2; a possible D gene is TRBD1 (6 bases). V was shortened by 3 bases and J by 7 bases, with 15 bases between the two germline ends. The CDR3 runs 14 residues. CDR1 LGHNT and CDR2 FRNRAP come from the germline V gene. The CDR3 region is CASGFGGAVGGYTF. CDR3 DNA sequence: TGTGCTAGTGGTTTCGGGGGGGCGGTTGGTGGCTACACCTTC. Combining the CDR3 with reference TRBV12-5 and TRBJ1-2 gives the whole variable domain DARVTQTPRHKVTEMGQEVTMRCQPILGHNTVFWYRQTMMQGLELLAYFRNRAPLDDSGMPKDRFSAEMPDATLATLKIQPSEPRDSAVYFCASGFGGAVGGYTFGSGTRLTVV.

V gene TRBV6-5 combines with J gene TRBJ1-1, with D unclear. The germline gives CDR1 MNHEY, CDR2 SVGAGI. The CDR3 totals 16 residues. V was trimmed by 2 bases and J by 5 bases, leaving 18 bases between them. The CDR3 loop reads CASSYGRVKVLTEAFF. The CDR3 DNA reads TGTGCCAGCAGTTACGGTAGGGTGAAGGTTTTAACTGAAGCTTTCTTT.

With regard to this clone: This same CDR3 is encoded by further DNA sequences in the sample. CDR3 DNA sequence: TGCGCCAGCCGGGAGGCAGGGGGAAATACCGGGGAGCTGTTTTTT. It translates to CASREAGGNTGELFF. J is TRBJ2-2 and V is TRBV5-1; either TRBD1 or TRBD2 may supply D (7 bases each). This CDR3 contains 15 residues. Germline values: CDR1 SGHRS, CDR2 YFSETQ. The V end lost 7 bases, the J end lost 5 bases, and 18 bases lay between the germline ends.

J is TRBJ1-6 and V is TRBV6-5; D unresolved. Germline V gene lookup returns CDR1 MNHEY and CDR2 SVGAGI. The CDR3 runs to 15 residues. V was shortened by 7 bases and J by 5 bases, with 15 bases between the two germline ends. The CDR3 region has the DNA TGTGCCAGCAATAACCCGATTTTGAATAATTCACCCCTCCACTTT. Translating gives CASNNPILNNSPLHF.

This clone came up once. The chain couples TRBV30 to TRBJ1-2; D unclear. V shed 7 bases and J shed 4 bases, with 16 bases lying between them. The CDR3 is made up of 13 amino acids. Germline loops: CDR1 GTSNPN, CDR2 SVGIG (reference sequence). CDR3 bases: TGTGCCTCGAATCAGAGGACTGTCTATGGCTACACCTTC. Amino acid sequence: CASNQRTVYGYTF.